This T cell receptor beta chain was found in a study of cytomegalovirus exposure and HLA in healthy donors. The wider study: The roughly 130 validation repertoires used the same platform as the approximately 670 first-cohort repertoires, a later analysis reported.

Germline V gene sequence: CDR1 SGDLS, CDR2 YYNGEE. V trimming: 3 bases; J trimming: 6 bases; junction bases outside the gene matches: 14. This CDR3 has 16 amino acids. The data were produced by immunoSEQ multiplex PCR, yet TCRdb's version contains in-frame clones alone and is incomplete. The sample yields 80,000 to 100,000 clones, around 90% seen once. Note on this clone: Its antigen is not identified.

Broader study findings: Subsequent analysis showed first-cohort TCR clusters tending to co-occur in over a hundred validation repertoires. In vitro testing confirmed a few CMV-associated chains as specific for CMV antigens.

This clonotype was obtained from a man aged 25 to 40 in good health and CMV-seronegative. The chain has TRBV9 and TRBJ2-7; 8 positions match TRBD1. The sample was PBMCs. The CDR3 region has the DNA TGTGCCAGCAGCGATAAATGGACAGGGTCAATCGGCGAGCAGTACTTC. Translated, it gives CASSDKWTGSIGEQYF.